The following is a T cell receptor (beta chain) sequence with its context. This entry belongs to a study of blood T cell repertoires in COVID-19. Study information: Collection of acute and convalescent COVID-19 samples took place in the United States, Italy and Spain. In each case, the material was cDNA or gDNA derived from T cells, B-cell-depleted T cells, or PBMCs.

The trim removed 2 bases at V and 3 bases at J, leaving 0 bases unmatched. The CDR3 has 14 amino acids. From germline, CDR1 is MNHEY and CDR2 SMNVEV (reference sequence). How the authors handled the data: It was from reference gene primer amplification that nucleated cell counts were estimated. The data were produced by immunoSEQ multiplex PCR, yet TCRdb's version contains in-frame clones alone and is incomplete. That table gives V, J and clone size, and the DNA gave D and trimming. Found here are some 200,000 clones, about four fifths of them singletons; the top ten hold roughly 2.4%. Sequenced material: peripheral blood. V and J are TRBV27 and TRBJ2-7; 11 nucleotides align to TRBD2. This receptor was taken from a woman between 55 and 75 years old with acute or convalescent COVID-19. CDR3 in amino acids: CASSLLAGGYEQYF. The DNA for the CDR3 is TGTGCCAGCAGTTTACTAGCGGGGGGCTACGAGCAGTACTTC.